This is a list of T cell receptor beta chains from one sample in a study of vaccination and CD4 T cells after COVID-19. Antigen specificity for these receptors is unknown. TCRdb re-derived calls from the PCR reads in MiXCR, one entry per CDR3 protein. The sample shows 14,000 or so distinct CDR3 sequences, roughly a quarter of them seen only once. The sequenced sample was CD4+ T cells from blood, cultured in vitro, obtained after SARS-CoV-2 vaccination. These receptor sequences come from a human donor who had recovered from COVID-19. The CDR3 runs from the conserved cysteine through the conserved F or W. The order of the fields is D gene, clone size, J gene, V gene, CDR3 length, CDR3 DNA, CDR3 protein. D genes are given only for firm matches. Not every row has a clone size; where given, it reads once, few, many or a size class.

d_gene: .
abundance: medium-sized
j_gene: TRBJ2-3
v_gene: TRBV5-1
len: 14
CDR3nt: TGCGCCAGCAGCTTTGGCAGGGGCGCAGATACGCAGTATTTT
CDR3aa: CASSFGRGADTQYF

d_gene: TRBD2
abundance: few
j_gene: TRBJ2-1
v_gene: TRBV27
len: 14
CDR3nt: TGTGCCACCAGGGAGGGGCGGGAGTCCAGTGAGCAGTTCTTC
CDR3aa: CATREGRESSEQFF

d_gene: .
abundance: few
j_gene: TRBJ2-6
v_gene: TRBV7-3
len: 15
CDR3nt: TGTGCCAGCAGCTTAACGTCTGGTGGGGCCAACGTCCTGACTTTC
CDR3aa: CASSLTSGGANVLTF

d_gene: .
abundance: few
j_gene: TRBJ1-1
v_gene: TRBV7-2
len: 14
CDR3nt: TGTGCCAGCAGCGTGGGGATTATGAACACTGAAGCTTTCTTT
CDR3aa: CASSVGIMNTEAFF

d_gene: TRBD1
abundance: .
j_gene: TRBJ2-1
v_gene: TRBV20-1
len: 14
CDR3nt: TGCAGTGCTCTCCGGGACAGGGGGGCGCATGAGCAGTTCTTC
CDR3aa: CSALRDRGAHEQFF

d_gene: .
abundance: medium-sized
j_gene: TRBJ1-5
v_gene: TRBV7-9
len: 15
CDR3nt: TGTGCCAGCAGCTTAGGAGGGTATAGCAATCAGCCCCAGCATTTT
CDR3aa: CASSLGGYSNQPQHF

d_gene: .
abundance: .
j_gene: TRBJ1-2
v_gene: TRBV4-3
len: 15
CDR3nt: TGCGCCAGCAGCCCCCAGCGGGAGGGCACCTATGGCTACACCTTC
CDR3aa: CASSPQREGTYGYTF

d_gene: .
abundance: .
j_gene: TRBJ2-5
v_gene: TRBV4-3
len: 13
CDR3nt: TGCGCCAGCAGTCAGAGATACGGAGAGACCCAGTACTTC
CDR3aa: CASSQRYGETQYF

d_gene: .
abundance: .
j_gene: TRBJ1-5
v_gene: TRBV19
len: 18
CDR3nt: TGTGCCAGTAGTGCCCGGCGTTTGGCAGCTTATAGCAATCAGCCCCAGCATTTT
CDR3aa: CASSARRLAAYSNQPQHF

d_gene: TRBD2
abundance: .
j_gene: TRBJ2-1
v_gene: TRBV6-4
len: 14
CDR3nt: TGTGCCAGCAGTGACCTAGCGGGAGGGAATGAGCAGTTCTTC
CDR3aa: CASSDLAGGNEQFF

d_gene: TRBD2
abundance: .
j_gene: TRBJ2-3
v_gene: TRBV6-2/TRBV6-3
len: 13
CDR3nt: TGTGCCAGCAGACTAGCGGGCGGCGATACGCAGTATTTT
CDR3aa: CASRLAGGDTQYF

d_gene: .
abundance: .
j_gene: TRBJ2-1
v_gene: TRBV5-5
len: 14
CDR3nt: TGTGCCAGCAGCTTGGCGCCGAGAGCCGATGAGCAGTTCTTC
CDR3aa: CASSLAPRADEQFF

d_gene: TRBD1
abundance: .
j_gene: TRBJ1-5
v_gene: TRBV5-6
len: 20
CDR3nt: TGTGCCAGCAGCTCCGCACGCGATACCCAGGGGGCTAATAGCAATCAGCCCCAGCATTTT
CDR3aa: CASSSARDTQGANSNQPQHF

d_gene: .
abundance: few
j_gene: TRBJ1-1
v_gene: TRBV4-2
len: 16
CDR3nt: TGTGCCAGCAGCCAAGATGGGATCCCCCCGAACACTGAAGCTTTCTTT
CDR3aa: CASSQDGIPPNTEAFF

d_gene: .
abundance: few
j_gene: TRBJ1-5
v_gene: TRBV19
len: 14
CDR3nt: TGTGCCAGTAGTCCAAGCAGGGGCGATCAGCCCCAGCATTTT
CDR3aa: CASSPSRGDQPQHF

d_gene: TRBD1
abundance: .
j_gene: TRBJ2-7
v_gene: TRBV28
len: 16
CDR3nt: TGTGCCAGCAGGGACGGACAGGGGGGGAGTAGAGACGAGCAGTACTTC
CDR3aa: CASRDGQGGSRDEQYF